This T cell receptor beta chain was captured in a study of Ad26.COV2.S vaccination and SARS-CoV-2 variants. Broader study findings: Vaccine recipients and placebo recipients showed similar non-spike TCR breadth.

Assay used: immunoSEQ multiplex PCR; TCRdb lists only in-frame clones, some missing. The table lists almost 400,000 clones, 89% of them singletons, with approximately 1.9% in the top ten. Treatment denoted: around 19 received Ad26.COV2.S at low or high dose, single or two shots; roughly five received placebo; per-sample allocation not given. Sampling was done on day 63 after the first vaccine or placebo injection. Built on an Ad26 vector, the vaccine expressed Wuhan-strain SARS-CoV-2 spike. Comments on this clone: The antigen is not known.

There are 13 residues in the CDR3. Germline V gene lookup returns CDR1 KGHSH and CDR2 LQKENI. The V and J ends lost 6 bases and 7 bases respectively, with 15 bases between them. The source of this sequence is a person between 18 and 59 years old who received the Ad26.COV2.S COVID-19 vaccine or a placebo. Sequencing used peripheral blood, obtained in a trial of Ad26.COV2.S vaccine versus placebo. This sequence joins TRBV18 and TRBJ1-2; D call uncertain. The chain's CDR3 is CASSPEPTSGYTF. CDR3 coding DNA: TGTGCCAGCTCCCCAGAACCCACGTCTGGCTACACCTTC.